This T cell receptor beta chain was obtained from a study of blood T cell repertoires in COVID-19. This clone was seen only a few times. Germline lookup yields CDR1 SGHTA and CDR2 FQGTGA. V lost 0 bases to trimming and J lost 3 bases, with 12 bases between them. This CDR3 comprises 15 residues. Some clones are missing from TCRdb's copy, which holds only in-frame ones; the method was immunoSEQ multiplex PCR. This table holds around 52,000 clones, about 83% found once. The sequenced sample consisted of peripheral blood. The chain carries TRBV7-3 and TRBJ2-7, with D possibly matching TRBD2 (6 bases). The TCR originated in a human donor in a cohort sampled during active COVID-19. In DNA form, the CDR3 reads TGTGCCAGCAGCTTAACGCTCCCGGACTACTACGAGCAGTACTTC. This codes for CASSLTLPDYYEQYF.